These T cell receptor beta chains were read from a single sample in a study of OX40 agonist ivuxolimab in advanced cancers. TCRdb keeps only in-frame clones here, not all; method: immunoSEQ multiplex PCR. This sample has tens of thousands of clones; approximately 84% occur once, and the top ten carry 4% to 6%. Sample: CD4+ or CD8+ T cells sorted from blood, taken in a trial of the OX40 agonist ivuxolimab. These receptors originate from an adult with an advanced solid tumor such as melanoma, head and neck, liver or kidney cancer. Both conserved end residues are part of each CDR3. Each record gives: CDR3 DNA, CDR3 protein, D gene, J gene, clone size, V gene. A D gene is named only where the DNA matches it firmly. Clone size is given for some rows only: seen once, a few or many times, or a class if the clone is expanded.

TGTGCCAGCAGCCAAGATAGTAAGGGGTATGGCTACACCTTC,CASSQDSKGYGYTF,.,TRBJ1-2,once,TRBV14
TGTGCCAGCAGCTTGGGGCCTCAGGCTAACTCTGGAAACACCATATATTTT,CASSLGPQANSGNTIYF,.,TRBJ1-3,.,TRBV5-6
TGTGCCAGCAGTCCAGTTCTGGGACTCAAGGAAGGCTACACCTTC,CASSPVLGLKEGYTF,.,TRBJ1-2,few,TRBV6-6
TGTGCCAGCAGCTTTCAGGGACAGGGGGCTTATGGCTACACCTTC,CASSFQGQGAYGYTF,TRBD1,TRBJ1-2,many,TRBV7-8
TGTGCCAGTAGTATAGCAGGAAACTATGGCTACACCTTC,CASSIAGNYGYTF,.,TRBJ1-2,.,TRBV19
TGTGCCAGCAGCGTAGAGGAGACAGAAATTTGGTCCTACAATGAGCAGTTCTTC,CASSVEETEIWSYNEQFF,.,TRBJ2-1,.,TRBV9
TGTGCCAGTAGTCCTACTCCCCAGAGTGAGCAGTTCTTC,CASSPTPQSEQFF,.,TRBJ2-1,.,TRBV19
TGCGCCAGCAGCCAAGACGGGGGGGGGAACACAGATACGCAGTATTTT,CASSQDGGGNTDTQYF,TRBD2,TRBJ2-3,.,TRBV4-1
TGTGCCAGCAGGTCCCGGGGGTCCAGCTCCTACAATGAGCAGTTCTTC,CASRSRGSSSYNEQFF,.,TRBJ2-1,.,TRBV7-2
TGTGCCAGCAGTCCAGGAGGGCCTTCCTACGAGCAGTACTTC,CASSPGGPSYEQYF,.,TRBJ2-7,.,TRBV5-4
TGTGCCAGAAGCTTCCGGGACAACAAAAATAGCAATCAGCCCCAGCATTTT,CARSFRDNKNSNQPQHF,.,TRBJ1-5,.,TRBV5-3
TGTGCCAGCAGTCAGGGACAGGTTGGAAACACCATATATTTT,CASSQGQVGNTIYF,TRBD1,TRBJ1-3,.,TRBV6-6
TGCGCCAGCAGCCTGCCCGGGAACAGAGCGAACACTGAAGCTTTCTTT,CASSLPGNRANTEAFF,.,TRBJ1-1,.,TRBV4-1
TGTGCCAGCAGCTTAGTGGGTCAGCCCCAAGAGACCCAGTACTTC,CASSLVGQPQETQYF,.,TRBJ2-5,.,TRBV7-2
TGCGCCAGCAGCCAACGGAACGATCTGAACACCGGGGAGCTGTTTTTT,CASSQRNDLNTGELFF,.,TRBJ2-2,.,TRBV5-1
TGCGCCAGCAGCCCGGCTAGCGGGAGGGTAACAGATACGCAGTATTTT,CASSPASGRVTDTQYF,TRBD2,TRBJ2-3,.,TRBV5-1
TGTGCCAGCAGCTCTACAGGGTTCAGGCAGCCCCAGCATTTT,CASSSTGFRQPQHF,.,TRBJ1-5,few,TRBV6-6
TGCGCCAGCAGCTCGGCGAACACTGAAGCTTTCTTT,CASSSANTEAFF,.,TRBJ1-1,.,TRBV5-1
TGTGCCAGCAGCTTCTATAACACTGAAGCTTTCTTT,CASSFYNTEAFF,.,TRBJ1-1,.,TRBV7-8
TGTGCCATCAGTTCCGCCTGGACTAGCGGGACCAATGAGCAGTTCTTC,CAISSAWTSGTNEQFF,TRBD2,TRBJ2-1,.,TRBV10-3
TGCGCCAGCAGACAGGGACTAGCGGGGGACAATGAGCAGTTCTTC,CASRQGLAGDNEQFF,TRBD2,TRBJ2-1,.,TRBV4-1
TGTGCCAGCAGCGCAGTCAACCTAATTTACGAGCAGTACTTC,CASSAVNLIYEQYF,.,TRBJ2-7,.,TRBV7-9
TGTGCCAGCAGCTTTAGCGGTCTGCGGGGGCCCTACAATGAGCAGTTCTTC,CASSFSGLRGPYNEQFF,.,TRBJ2-1,.,TRBV5-4
TGTGCCAGCTCACCACCGGGGACTAGCGGAAACTACGAGCAGTACTTC,CASSPPGTSGNYEQYF,TRBD2,TRBJ2-7,.,TRBV18
TGTGCCAGCAGCACACAGGGGTGGAGCAATCAGCCCCAGCATTTT,CASSTQGWSNQPQHF,TRBD1,TRBJ1-5,.,TRBV9
TGTGCCAGTAGTCCGGGGCAAGAGACCCAGTACTTC,CASSPGQETQYF,.,TRBJ2-5,.,TRBV19
TGTGCCAGCAGTGAAGCTTCAGGGGCGGGGAACTATGGCTACACCTTC,CASSEASGAGNYGYTF,.,TRBJ1-2,.,TRBV6-1
TGTGCCTGGAGTGCCCAAACAATAGGACGTAATTCACCCCTCCACTTT,CAWSAQTIGRNSPLHF,.,TRBJ1-6,.,TRBV30
TGTGCCAGCAGACGGGACAGCAACTATGGCTACACCTTC,CASRRDSNYGYTF,TRBD1,TRBJ1-2,.,TRBV6-5
TGTGCCAGCAGCCAATCAACGGGAATTTATGGCTACACCTTC,CASSQSTGIYGYTF,.,TRBJ1-2,.,TRBV16
TGTGCCAGCAGTTCGAGCTCTGGAAACACCATATATTTT,CASSSSSGNTIYF,.,TRBJ1-3,few,TRBV6-5
TGCAGCGTTGAGGGCAGCCCTAGCACAGATACGCAGTATTTT,CSVEGSPSTDTQYF,.,TRBJ2-3,.,TRBV29-1
TGCAGTGCTCGGTTAAACTATGGCTACACCTTC,CSARLNYGYTF,.,TRBJ1-2,.,TRBV20-1
TGTGCCATCAGTGACAGACAGGGCCCCAACACTGAAGCTTTCTTT,CAISDRQGPNTEAFF,TRBD1,TRBJ1-1,few,TRBV10-3
TGTGCCAGCAGCTTAGATCCGCAGCAAGAGACCCAGTACTTC,CASSLDPQQETQYF,.,TRBJ2-5,.,TRBV7-6
TGTGCCAGCAGTTACACATATGGCTACACCTTC,CASSYTYGYTF,.,TRBJ1-2,.,TRBV6-5
TGTGCCAGCAGCGGGCGGGGGGGGTATGAGCAGTTCTTC,CASSGRGGYEQFF,TRBD2,TRBJ2-1,.,TRBV27
TGTGCCAGCAGCCAGACAACAGGGGTGGATGAAAAACTGTTTTTT,CASSQTTGVDEKLFF,TRBD1,TRBJ1-4,.,TRBV5-6
TGTGCCAGCAGTATCCGGACTAGCGGACTATACAATGAGCAGTTCTTC,CASSIRTSGLYNEQFF,TRBD2,TRBJ2-1,.,TRBV27
TGTGCCAGCAGCCTTCAGGAGCGGGCGGGACCCCAGTACTTC,CASSLQERAGPQYF,.,TRBJ2-5,.,TRBV11-2
TGTGCCACCCAACTAGCGGGAGTTACAGATACGCAGTATTTT,CATQLAGVTDTQYF,TRBD2,TRBJ2-3,.,TRBV2
TGTGCCAGCAGTTACGGGTTGTTCCTGAGCAATCAGCCCCAGCATTTT,CASSYGLFLSNQPQHF,.,TRBJ1-5,.,TRBV6-5
TGTGCCAGCAGGCGCTCCGGGGTAAGCTCCTACAATGAGCAGTTCTTC,CASRRSGVSSYNEQFF,.,TRBJ2-1,.,TRBV11-2
TGTGCCAGCCGAGGCCGGGACAGGGGGTATGATGAGCAGTTCTTC,CASRGRDRGYDEQFF,TRBD1,TRBJ2-1,.,TRBV27
TGTGCCAGCAGTAGCGGGGGGTCCTACGAGCAGTACTTC,CASSSGGSYEQYF,TRBD2,TRBJ2-7,.,TRBV6-5
TGTGCCAGCAGCCCCCTATGGGGGGCGGGGTACGAGCAGTACTTC,CASSPLWGAGYEQYF,.,TRBJ2-7,.,TRBV28
TGTGCCAGCAGGGGACAGTTAACCTACAATGAGCAGTTCTTC,CASRGQLTYNEQFF,TRBD1,TRBJ2-1,.,TRBV6-6